The TCR beta chain described here comes from a study of shared clonotypes between healthy human individuals. TCRdb keeps only in-frame clones here, not all; method: immunoSEQ multiplex PCR. The data hold around 510,000 clones, with roughly 79% observed a single time. This clonotype was sampled from a woman aged 40 to 49 in good health. Some clones in this sample may be carry-over from other donors' samples. The sequencing input was PBMCs.

CDR3 protein: CAWGPYRQGRTDYGYTF. CDR3 sequence (DNA): TGTGCCTGGGGGCCGTACCGACAGGGCCGAACGGACTATGGCTACACCTTC. V gene TRBV30 combines with J gene TRBJ1-2; 7 nucleotides match TRBD1. J lost 3 bases, V lost 5 bases, and 18 bases had no gene match. CDR1 and CDR2 from the germline V gene are GTSNPN and SVGIG (reference sequence). This CDR3 region has 17 residues.